Listed below are T cell receptor beta chains from one sample, sequenced in a study of early T cells in non-severe SARS-CoV-2 infection. One entry per CDR3 protein, called by TCRdb with MiXCR from the 5' RACE reads. This table holds about 92,000 distinct CDR3 sequences, roughly 15% found once. Sequenced: whole blood. Source of these receptors: an adult who was a healthcare worker with PCR-confirmed SARS-CoV-2 infection or an uninfected control (not recorded which). The CDR3 runs from the conserved cysteine through the conserved F or W. The order of the fields is clone size, J gene, V gene, D gene, CDR3 protein, CDR3 DNA. D genes are given only for firm matches. Only part of the rows carry a size: once, few, many, or a class if the clone is expanded.

abundance: NA
j_gene: TRBJ2-7
v_gene: TRBV29-1
d_gene: TRBD1
CDR3aa: CSLGQFSYEQYF
CDR3nt: TGCAGCCTGGGACAGTTCTCCTACGAGCAGTACTTC

abundance: NA
j_gene: TRBJ1-5
v_gene: TRBV6-1
d_gene: NA
CDR3aa: CASSPDGFYSNQPQHF
CDR3nt: TGTGCCAGCAGTCCTGACGGCTTCTATAGCAATCAGCCCCAGCATTTT

abundance: many
j_gene: TRBJ1-2
v_gene: TRBV29-1
d_gene: TRBD1
CDR3aa: CSVINRDSYGYTF
CDR3nt: TGCAGCGTTATTAACCGGGACAGCTATGGCTACACCTTC

abundance: NA
j_gene: TRBJ2-7
v_gene: TRBV20-1
d_gene: NA
CDR3aa: CSAREGGYEQYF
CDR3nt: TGCAGTGCTAGGGAGGGGGGTTACGAGCAGTACTTC

abundance: NA
j_gene: TRBJ2-1
v_gene: TRBV20-1
d_gene: TRBD2
CDR3aa: CSASYSGKGDEQFF
CDR3nt: TGCAGTGCTAGTTATAGCGGGAAGGGGGATGAGCAGTTCTTC

abundance: once
j_gene: TRBJ2-7
v_gene: TRBV12-3/TRBV12-4
d_gene: NA
CDR3aa: CASSIQGEQYF
CDR3nt: TGTGCCAGCAGCATACAGGGCGAGCAGTACTTC

abundance: many
j_gene: TRBJ2-7
v_gene: TRBV27
d_gene: TRBD2
CDR3aa: CASSTTRTSAGGFADEQYF
CDR3nt: TGTGCCAGCAGTACCACTCGGACGTCAGCGGGAGGCTTTGCCGACGAGCAGTACTTC

abundance: NA
j_gene: TRBJ2-7
v_gene: TRBV30
d_gene: NA
CDR3aa: CAWRRDGILGNEQYF
CDR3nt: TGTGCCTGGAGAAGAGACGGGATCCTTGGGAACGAGCAGTACTTC

abundance: NA
j_gene: TRBJ2-3
v_gene: TRBV5-5
d_gene: NA
CDR3aa: CASSLGQDPFTDTQYF
CDR3nt: TGTGCCAGCAGCTTGGGACAGGACCCTTTCACAGATACGCAGTATTTT

abundance: NA
j_gene: TRBJ1-1
v_gene: TRBV5-1
d_gene: NA
CDR3aa: CASSFRQGPIAEAFF
CDR3nt: TGCGCCAGCAGCTTCCGTCAGGGGCCCATCGCTGAAGCTTTCTTT

abundance: few
j_gene: TRBJ2-5
v_gene: TRBV20-1
d_gene: NA
CDR3aa: CSARDYYQETQYF
CDR3nt: TGCAGTGCTAGAGATTACTACCAAGAGACCCAGTACTTC

abundance: few
j_gene: TRBJ1-5
v_gene: TRBV12-3/TRBV12-4
d_gene: NA
CDR3aa: CASTLGDQPQHF
CDR3nt: TGTGCCAGCACCCTCGGGGATCAGCCCCAGCATTTT

abundance: NA
j_gene: TRBJ2-4
v_gene: TRBV6-2/TRBV6-3
d_gene: NA
CDR3aa: CASSVTRSYIQYF
CDR3nt: TGTGCCAGCAGTGTCACGCGTAGTTACATTCAGTACTTC

abundance: NA
j_gene: TRBJ2-2
v_gene: TRBV10-3
d_gene: TRBD2
CDR3aa: CAISESNLVTSGTTGELFF
CDR3nt: TGTGCCATCAGTGAGTCGAATTTGGTGACTAGCGGAACTACCGGGGAGCTGTTTTTT

abundance: NA
j_gene: TRBJ2-7
v_gene: TRBV6-2/TRBV6-3
d_gene: TRBD2
CDR3aa: CASSYSLAGAPAYEQYF
CDR3nt: TGTGCCAGCAGTTACTCATTAGCGGGAGCACCAGCCTACGAGCAGTACTTC

abundance: NA
j_gene: TRBJ2-2
v_gene: TRBV12-3/TRBV12-4
d_gene: NA
CDR3aa: CASSLGLATTGELFF
CDR3nt: TGTGCCAGCAGTTTAGGTCTGGCGACGACCGGGGAGCTGTTTTTT